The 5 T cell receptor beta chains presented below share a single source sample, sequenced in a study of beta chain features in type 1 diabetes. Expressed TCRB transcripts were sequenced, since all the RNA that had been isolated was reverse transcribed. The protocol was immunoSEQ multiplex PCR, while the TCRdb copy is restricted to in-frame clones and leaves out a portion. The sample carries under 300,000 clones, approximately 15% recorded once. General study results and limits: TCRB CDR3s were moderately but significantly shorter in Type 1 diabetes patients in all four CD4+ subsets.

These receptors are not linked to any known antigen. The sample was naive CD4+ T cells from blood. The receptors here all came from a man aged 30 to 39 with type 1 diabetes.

The CDR3: CATGRGVDELFF. The CDR3 DNA reads as TGTGCCACTGGCCGCGGGGTCGACGAACTGTTTTTT. The V gene is TRBV6-5, the J gene TRBJ1-4; D gene ambiguous. There are 12 residues in the CDR3. V lost 10 bases and J 12 bases, leaving 18 bases between the germline ends. CDR1 and CDR2 from the germline V gene are MNHEY and SVGAGI.

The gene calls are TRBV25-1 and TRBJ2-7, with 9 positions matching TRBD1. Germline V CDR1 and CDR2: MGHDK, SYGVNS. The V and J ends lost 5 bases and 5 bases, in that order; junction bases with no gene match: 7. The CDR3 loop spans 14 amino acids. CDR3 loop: CASSKDRGTDEQYF. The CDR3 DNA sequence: TGTGCCAGCAGTAAGGACAGGGGAACAGACGAGCAGTACTTC.

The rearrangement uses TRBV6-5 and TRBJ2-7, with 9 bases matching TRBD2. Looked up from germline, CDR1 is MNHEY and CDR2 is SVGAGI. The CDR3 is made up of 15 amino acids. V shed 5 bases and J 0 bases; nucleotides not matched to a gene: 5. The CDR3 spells CASSRSGGSSYEQYF. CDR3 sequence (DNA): TGTGCCAGCAGTAGGAGCGGGGGGAGCTCCTACGAGCAGTACTTC.

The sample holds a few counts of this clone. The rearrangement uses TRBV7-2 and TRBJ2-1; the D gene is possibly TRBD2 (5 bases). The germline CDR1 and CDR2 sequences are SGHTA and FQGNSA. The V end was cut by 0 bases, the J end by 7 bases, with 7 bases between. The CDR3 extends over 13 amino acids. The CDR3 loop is CASSLAPGNEQFF. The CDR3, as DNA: TGTGCCAGCAGCTTAGCCCCGGGAAATGAGCAGTTCTTC.

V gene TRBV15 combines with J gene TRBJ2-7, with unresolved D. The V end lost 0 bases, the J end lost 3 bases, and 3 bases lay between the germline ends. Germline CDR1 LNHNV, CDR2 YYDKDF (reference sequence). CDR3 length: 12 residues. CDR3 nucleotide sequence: TGTGCCACCAGCAGAGACAGCTACGAGCAGTACTTC. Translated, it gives CATSRDSYEQYF.